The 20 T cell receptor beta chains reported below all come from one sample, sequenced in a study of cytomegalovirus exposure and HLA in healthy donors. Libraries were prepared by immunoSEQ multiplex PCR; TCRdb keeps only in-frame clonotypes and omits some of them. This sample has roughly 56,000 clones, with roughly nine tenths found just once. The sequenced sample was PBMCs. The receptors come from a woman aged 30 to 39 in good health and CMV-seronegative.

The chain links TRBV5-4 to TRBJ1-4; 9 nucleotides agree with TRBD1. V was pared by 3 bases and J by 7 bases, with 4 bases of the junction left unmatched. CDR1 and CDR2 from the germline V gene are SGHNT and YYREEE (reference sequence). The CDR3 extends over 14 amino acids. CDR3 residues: CASSSQGASEKLFF. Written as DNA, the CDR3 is TGTGCCAGCAGCTCACAGGGGGCAAGTGAAAAACTGTTTTTT.

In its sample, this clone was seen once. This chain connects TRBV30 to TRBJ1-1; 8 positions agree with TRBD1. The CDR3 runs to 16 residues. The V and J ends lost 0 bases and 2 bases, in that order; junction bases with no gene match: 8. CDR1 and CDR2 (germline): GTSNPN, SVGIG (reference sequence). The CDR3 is CAWSVWTGRRNTEAFF. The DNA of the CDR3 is TGTGCCTGGAGTGTTTGGACAGGGCGGCGAAACACTGAAGCTTTCTTT.

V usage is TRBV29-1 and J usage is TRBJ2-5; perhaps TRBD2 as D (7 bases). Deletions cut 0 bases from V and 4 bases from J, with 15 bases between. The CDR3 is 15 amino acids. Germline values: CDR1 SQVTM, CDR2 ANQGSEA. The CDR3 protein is CSVEEVQGGRETQYF. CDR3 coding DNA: TGCAGCGTTGAAGAGGTACAGGGAGGGAGAGAGACCCAGTACTTC. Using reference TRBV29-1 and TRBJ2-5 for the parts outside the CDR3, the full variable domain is SAVISQKPSRDICQRGTSLTIQCQVDSQVTMMFWYRQQPGQSLTLIATANQGSEATYESGFVIDKFPISRPNLTFSTLTVSNMSPEDSSIYLCSVEEVQGGRETQYFGPGTRLLVL.

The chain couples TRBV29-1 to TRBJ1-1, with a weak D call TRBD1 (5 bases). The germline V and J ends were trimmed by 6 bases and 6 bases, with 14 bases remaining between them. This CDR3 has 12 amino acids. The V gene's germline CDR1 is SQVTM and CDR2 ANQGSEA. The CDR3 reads CSVAGGEAEAFF. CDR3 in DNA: TGCAGCGTCGCGGGGGGGGAGGCTGAAGCTTTCTTT.

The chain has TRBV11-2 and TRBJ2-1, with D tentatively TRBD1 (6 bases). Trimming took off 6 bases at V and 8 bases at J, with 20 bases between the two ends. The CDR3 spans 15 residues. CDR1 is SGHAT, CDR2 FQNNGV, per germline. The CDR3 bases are TGTGCCAGCAGACGACCGGGACAACCTCCAGATGAGCAGTTCTTC. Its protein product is CASRRPGQPPDEQFF.

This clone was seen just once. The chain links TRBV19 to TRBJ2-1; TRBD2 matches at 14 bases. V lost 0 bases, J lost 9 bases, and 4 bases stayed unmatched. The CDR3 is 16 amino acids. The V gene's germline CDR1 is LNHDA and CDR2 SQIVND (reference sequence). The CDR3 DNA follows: TGTGCCAGTAGTATAGATCGGGGACTAGCGGGAGTTGAGCAGTTCTTC. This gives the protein CASSIDRGLAGVEQFF.

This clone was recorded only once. CDR3 amino acids: CAWSLKGGGNTEAFF. In DNA form, the CDR3 reads TGTGCCTGGAGTCTTAAGGGAGGTGGGAACACTGAAGCTTTCTTT. The rearrangement joins TRBV30 to TRBJ1-1; no clear D gene. CDR1 GTSNPN and CDR2 SVGIG come from the germline V gene (reference sequence). CDR3 length: 15 amino acids. V lost 2 bases, J lost 1 base, and 14 bases lay in between. The complete variable domain, with remaining parts taken from reference TRBV30 and TRBJ1-1, reads SQTIHQWPATLVQPVGSPLSLECTVEGTSNPNLYWYRQAAGRGLQLLFYSVGIGQISSEVPQNLSASRPQDRQFILSSKKLLLSDSGFYLCAWSLKGGGNTEAFFGQGTRLTVV.

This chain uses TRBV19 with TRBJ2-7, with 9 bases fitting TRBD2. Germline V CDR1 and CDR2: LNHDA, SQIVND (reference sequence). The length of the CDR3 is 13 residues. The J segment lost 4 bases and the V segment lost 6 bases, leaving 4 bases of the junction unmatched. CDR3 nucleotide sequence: TGTGCCAGTAGATTGACTAGCGGTTACGAGCAGTACTTC. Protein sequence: CASRLTSGYEQYF.

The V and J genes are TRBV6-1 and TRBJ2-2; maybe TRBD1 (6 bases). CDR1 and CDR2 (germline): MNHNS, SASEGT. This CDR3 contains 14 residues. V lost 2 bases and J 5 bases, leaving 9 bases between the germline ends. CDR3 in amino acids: CASSETGQTGELFF. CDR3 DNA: TGTGCCAGCAGTGAAACCGGACAGACCGGGGAGCTGTTTTTT.

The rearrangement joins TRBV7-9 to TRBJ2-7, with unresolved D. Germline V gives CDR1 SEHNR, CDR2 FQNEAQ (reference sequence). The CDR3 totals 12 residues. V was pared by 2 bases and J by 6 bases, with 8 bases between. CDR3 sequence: CASSLIIGEQYF. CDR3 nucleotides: TGTGCCAGCAGCTTAATAATCGGCGAGCAGTACTTC.

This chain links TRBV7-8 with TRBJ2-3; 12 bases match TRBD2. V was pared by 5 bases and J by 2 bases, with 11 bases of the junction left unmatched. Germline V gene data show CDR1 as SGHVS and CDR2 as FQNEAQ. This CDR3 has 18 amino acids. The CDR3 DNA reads TGTGCCAGCAGCCTTGCTCTAGCGGGAGGGCCAATCACAGATACGCAGTATTTT. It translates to CASSLALAGGPITDTQYF.

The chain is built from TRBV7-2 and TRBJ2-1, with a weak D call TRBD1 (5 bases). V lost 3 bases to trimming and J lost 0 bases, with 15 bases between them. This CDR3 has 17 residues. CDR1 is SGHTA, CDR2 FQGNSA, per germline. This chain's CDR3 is CASSLFGAMNSYNEQFF. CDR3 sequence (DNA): TGTGCCAGCAGCTTGTTTGGGGCCATGAACTCCTACAATGAGCAGTTCTTC. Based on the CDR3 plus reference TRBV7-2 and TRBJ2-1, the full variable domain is GAGVSQSPSNKVTEKGKDVELRCDPISGHTALYWYRQSLGQGLEFLIYFQGNSAPDKSGLPSDRFSAERTGGSVSTLTIQRTQQEDSAVYLCASSLFGAMNSYNEQFFGPGTRLTVL.

CDR3 protein: CASRETGNTGELFF. CDR3 sequence (DNA): TGTGCCAGCAGAGAAACAGGCAACACCGGGGAGCTGTTTTTT. The chain is built from TRBV25-1 and TRBJ2-2; a weak D match, TRBD1 (5 bases). Germline values: CDR1 MGHDK, CDR2 SYGVNS. V was clipped by 6 bases and J by 2 bases, with 10 bases between them. There are 14 residues in the CDR3.

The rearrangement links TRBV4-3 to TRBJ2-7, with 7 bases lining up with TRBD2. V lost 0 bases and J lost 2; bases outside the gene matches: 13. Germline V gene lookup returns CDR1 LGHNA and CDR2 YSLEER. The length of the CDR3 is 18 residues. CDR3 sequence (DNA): TGCGCCAGCAGCCAAGATTCTAGCGGAGTAACAATTACCTACGAGCAGTACTTC. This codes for CASSQDSSGVTITYEQYF.

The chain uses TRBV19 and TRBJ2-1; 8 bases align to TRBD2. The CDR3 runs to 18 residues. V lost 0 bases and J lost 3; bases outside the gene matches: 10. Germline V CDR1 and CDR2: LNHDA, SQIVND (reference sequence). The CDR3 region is CASSIDHLGLGNYNEQFF. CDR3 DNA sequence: TGTGCCAGTAGTATAGATCATTTGGGACTAGGAAACTACAATGAGCAGTTCTTC.

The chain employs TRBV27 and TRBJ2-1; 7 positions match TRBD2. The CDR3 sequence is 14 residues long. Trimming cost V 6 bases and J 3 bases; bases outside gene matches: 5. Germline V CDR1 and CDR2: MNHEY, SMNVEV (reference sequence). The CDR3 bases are TGTGCCAGCAGATCAGGACTAGACTACAATGAGCAGTTCTTC. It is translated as CASRSGLDYNEQFF.

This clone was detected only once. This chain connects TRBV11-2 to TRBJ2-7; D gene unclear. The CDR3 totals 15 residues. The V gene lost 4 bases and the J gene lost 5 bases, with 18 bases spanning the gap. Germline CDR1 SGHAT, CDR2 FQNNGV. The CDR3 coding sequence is TGTGCCAGCAGCTCCTCAGGTGGATCAGAGCACGAGCAGTACTTC. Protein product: CASSSSGGSEHEQYF.

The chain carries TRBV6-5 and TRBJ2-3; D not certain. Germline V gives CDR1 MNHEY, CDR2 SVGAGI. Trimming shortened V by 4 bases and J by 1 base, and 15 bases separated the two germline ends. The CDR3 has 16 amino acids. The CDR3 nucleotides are TGTGCCAGCAGTTCCCGGTTCACACGGGGCACAGATACGCAGTATTTT. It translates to CASSSRFTRGTDTQYF.

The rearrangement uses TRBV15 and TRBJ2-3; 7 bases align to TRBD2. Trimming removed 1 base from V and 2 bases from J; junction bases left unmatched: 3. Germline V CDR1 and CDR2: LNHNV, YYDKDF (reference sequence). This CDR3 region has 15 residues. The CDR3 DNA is TGTGCCACCAGCAGAGGGCTAGCGGCCACAGATACGCAGTATTTT. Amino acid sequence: CATSRGLAATDTQYF.

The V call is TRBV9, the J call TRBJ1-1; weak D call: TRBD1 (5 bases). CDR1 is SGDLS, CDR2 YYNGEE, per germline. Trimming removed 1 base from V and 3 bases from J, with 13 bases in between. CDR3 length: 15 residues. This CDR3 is CASSVLQAGDTEAFF. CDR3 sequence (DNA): TGTGCCAGCAGCGTATTACAGGCTGGGGACACTGAAGCTTTCTTT.